The 19 T cell receptor beta chains in this list originate from one sample, sequenced in a study of blood T cell repertoires in COVID-19. The assay was immunoSEQ multiplex PCR, and TCRdb's table has in-frame clones only and misses some. Among roughly 200,000 clones listed, over 80% were seen once. The sequencing sample was made of peripheral blood. All receptors come from a man aged 35 to 55 with acute or convalescent COVID-19.

The chain links TRBV7-2 to TRBJ1-1; D perhaps matches TRBD1 (5 bases). V was pared by 2 bases and J by 0 bases, with 13 bases between. CDR1 and CDR2 from the germline V gene are SGHTA and FQGNSA. CDR3 length: 16 amino acids. CDR3 DNA sequence: TGTGCCAGCAGCTTATATGCAGGGTCCGTGAACACTGAAGCTTTCTTT. Translated: CASSLYAGSVNTEAFF.

The chain couples TRBV7-3 to TRBJ2-6, with D perhaps matching TRBD1 (7 bases). The CDR3 has 14 residues. CDR1 SGHTA and CDR2 FQGTGA come from the germline V gene. V lost 5 bases and J 8 bases, leaving 13 bases between the germline ends. Here the CDR3 DNA reads TGTGCCAGCAGCCCGACAGGGACTTCCAACGTCCTGACTTTC. It yields the protein CASSPTGTSNVLTF.

CDR3 in DNA: TGTGCCAGCAGCTTGGGATCAGGGGCTCGAGGCTACACCTTC. Protein sequence: CASSLGSGARGYTF. The chain has TRBV5-6 and TRBJ1-2, with a possible D match to TRBD1 (6 bases). The CDR3 is 14 residues long. Germline CDR1 is SGHDT and CDR2 is YYEEEE. Trimming removed 0 bases at V and 8 bases at J, with 14 bases between.

V is TRBV5-1 and J is TRBJ2-1, with 7 nucleotides matching TRBD2. The ends lost 10 bases at V and 4 bases at J; junction bases unmatched: 14. This CDR3 contains 15 residues. The germline V gene has CDR1 SGHRS and CDR2 YFSETQ. CDR3 sequence: CASKAGTDLYNEQFF. The CDR3 nucleotides are TGCGCCTCTAAAGCGGGGACCGATCTTTACAATGAGCAGTTCTTC.

The chain is built from TRBV7-2 and TRBJ1-1; maybe TRBD1 (5 bases). CDR1 is SGHTA and CDR2 is FQGNSA in the germline V gene. V lost 5 bases, J lost 6 bases, and 13 bases lay in between. This CDR3 comprises 13 residues. The CDR3 here is CASSPGYRAEAFF. DNA of the CDR3: TGTGCCAGCAGCCCAGGGTACCGGGCTGAAGCTTTCTTT. Complete variable domain (other parts from reference TRBV7-2 and TRBJ1-1): GAGVSQSPSNKVTEKGKDVELRCDPISGHTALYWYRQSLGQGLEFLIYFQGNSAPDKSGLPSDRFSAERTGGSVSTLTIQRTQQEDSAVYLCASSPGYRAEAFFGQGTRLTVV.

This clone was detected a few times. The chain recombines TRBV5-4 with TRBJ2-1; D gene uncertain. The CDR3 spans 13 residues. Between the trimmed V and J ends, which lost 2 bases and 10 bases, there was a span of 13 bases. Germline V gene sequence: CDR1 SGHNT, CDR2 YYREEE (reference sequence). As DNA, the CDR3 is TGTGCCAGCAGCTTCACGACTGGTGGGGAGCAGTTCTTC. This encodes CASSFTTGGEQFF.

V and J are TRBV6-1 and TRBJ1-6; D remains ambiguous. With 2 bases removed from V and 10 bases from J, the gap between germline ends came to 15 bases. Per the germline V gene, CDR1 is MNHNS and CDR2 is SASEGT. CDR3 length equals 15 residues. The CDR3 nucleotides read TGTGCCAGCAGTGAAAAAAGCGGGGTTGAGTCACCCCTCCACTTT. It yields the protein CASSEKSGVESPLHF.

The CDR3 reads CASSSVSSGQHLAKNIQYF. CDR3 DNA sequence: TGTGCCAGCAGTTCCGTTTCTAGCGGTCAACATCTAGCCAAAAACATTCAGTACTTC. The genes are TRBV27 and TRBJ2-4; 7 bases agree with TRBD2. V gave up 4 bases and J gave up 0 bases; unmatched junction bases: 15. CDR3 length equals 19 residues. CDR1 and CDR2 from the germline V gene are MNHEY and SMNVEV (reference sequence).

This chain joins TRBV6-5 and TRBJ2-5, with 9 bases that match TRBD1. V gave up 2 bases and J gave up 5 bases; unmatched junction bases: 6. The germline V gene has CDR1 MNHEY and CDR2 SVGAGI. The CDR3 length is 15 residues. CDR3 coding DNA: TGTGCCAGCAGTTACCGAGGGACAGGGAAGGAGACCCAGTACTTC. Protein sequence: CASSYRGTGKETQYF.

This clone was seen a handful of times. The CDR3 spells CATLAREGQQYF. In DNA, the CDR3 is TGTGCCACACTAGCGCGGGAGGGCCAGCAGTACTTC. V usage is TRBV10-3 and J usage is TRBJ2-7; TRBD2 aligns across 9 bases. From germline, CDR1 is ENHRY and CDR2 SYGVKD. The CDR3 has 12 residues. Losses at the gene ends were 10 bases for V and 8 bases for J; bases not matched to a gene: 9.

This chain uses TRBV12-3 or TRBV12-4 with TRBJ1-2; D unresolved. Trimming took off 5 bases at V and 3 bases at J, with 10 bases between the two ends. The length of the CDR3 is 13 residues. The CDR3 region is CASSPGFDYGYTF. CDR3 DNA sequence: TGTGCCAGCAGTCCCGGGTTTGACTATGGCTACACCTTC.

J is TRBJ1-6 and V is TRBV6-5, with a tentative D call TRBD1 (5 bases). The V gene lost 4 bases and the J gene lost 6 bases, with 13 bases spanning the gap. The CDR3 is made up of 15 amino acids. Germline V CDR1 and CDR2: MNHEY, SVGAGI. CDR3 loop: CASSFPRGVNSPLHF. The CDR3 DNA sequence: TGTGCCAGCAGTTTCCCACGGGGGGTTAATTCACCCCTCCACTTT.

The rearrangement links TRBV12-3 or TRBV12-4 to TRBJ1-6; D is undetermined. CDR3 length equals 13 residues. Trimming cost V 7 bases and J 9 bases, with 13 bases left between them. The CDR3 DNA follows: TGTGCCAGCACCAGGCAGGCGGGTTCACCCCTCCACTTT. Amino acid sequence: CASTRQAGSPLHF.

As for this clone: At the DNA level, this CDR3 is encoded by other sequences in the same sample as well. This chain uses TRBV10-3 with TRBJ1-5; D might be TRBD1 (5 bases). This CDR3 region has 12 residues. Trimming shortened V by 6 bases and J by 2 bases, and 5 bases separated the two germline ends. Per the germline V gene, CDR1 is ENHRY and CDR2 is SYGVKD. The CDR3 sequence: CAIRQGNQPQHF. CDR3 bases: TGTGCCATCAGACAGGGCAATCAGCCCCAGCATTTT.

The rearrangement links TRBV2 to TRBJ2-1; 9 positions agree with TRBD1. The CDR3 spans 19 residues. V was clipped by 8 bases and J by 0 bases; unmatched bases: 17. The germline V gene has CDR1 SNHLY and CDR2 FYNNEI. CDR3 residues: CASPPGQGRGGSSYNEQFF. CDR3 in DNA: TGTGCCAGCCCTCCGGGACAGGGTCGGGGCGGGAGCTCCTACAATGAGCAGTTCTTC. The full variable domain, its missing parts supplied by reference TRBV2 and TRBJ2-1, is EPEVTQTPSHQVTQMGQEVILRCVPISNHLYFYWYRQILGQKVEFLVSFYNNEISEKSEIFDDQFSVERPDGSNFTLKIRSTKLEDSAMYFCASPPGQGRGGSSYNEQFFGPGTRLTVL.

This chain uses TRBV19 with TRBJ1-3, with a possible D match to TRBD1 (5 bases). Germline lookup yields CDR1 LNHDA and CDR2 SQIVND (reference sequence). V was trimmed by 5 bases and J by 2 bases, leaving 13 bases between them. The CDR3 loop spans 15 amino acids. CDR3 region: CASSPAGRAGNTIYF. CDR3 coding DNA: TGTGCCAGTAGTCCAGCAGGCAGGGCTGGAAACACCATATATTTT.

The chain couples TRBV9 to TRBJ2-3, with 11 bases aligning to TRBD2. V shed 4 bases, J shed 2 bases, and the junction held 6 bases outside the gene matches. The CDR3 length is 16 residues. CDR1 is SGDLS, CDR2 YYNGEE, per germline. In DNA, the CDR3 is TGTGCCAGCAGCCCTCATAGCGGGAGGGTCACAGATACGCAGTATTTT. The encoded protein is CASSPHSGRVTDTQYF.

The rearrangement joins TRBV5-1 to TRBJ2-5, with 10 bases fitting TRBD1. J was trimmed by 5 bases and V by 4 bases; bases with no gene match: 17. CDR3 length: 18 amino acids. Germline V gene sequence: CDR1 SGHRS, CDR2 YFSETQ. CDR3 amino acids: CASSKGTGASLNGETQYF. The CDR3 DNA is TGCGCCAGCAGCAAGGGGACAGGGGCTTCTCTTAATGGGGAGACCCAGTACTTC.

This clone turned up a few times. The V call is TRBV14, the J call TRBJ2-2; 9 positions match TRBD1. The CDR3 totals 15 residues. V shed 4 bases, J shed 5 bases, and the junction held 5 bases outside the gene matches. Germline values: CDR1 SGHDN, CDR2 FVKESK. The CDR3: CASSRGQGWTGELFF. CDR3 bases: TGTGCCAGCAGCCGAGGACAGGGGTGGACCGGGGAGCTGTTTTTT.